Each of the 28 T cell receptor beta chains below was sequenced from the same sample in a study of T cells in Graves' hyperthyroidism and ophthalmopathy. RNA transcripts were the template for amplifying TCR beta CDR3 regions. The HTBI set primed first-round TCR CDR3 RT-PCR. A single record per CDR3 protein comes from TCRdb applying MiXCR to the multiplex PCR reads. The sample gives 300,000 to 450,000 distinct CDR3 sequences, roughly 13% of which show up once; 8% to 13% is in the top ten. Sample: blood. All receptors come from a woman aged 60-75 years with Graves' hyperthyroidism.

This clonotype was detected many times. V usage is TRBV5-1 and J usage is TRBJ2-5, with 10 nucleotides matching TRBD2. Germline V gene sequence: CDR1 SGHRS, CDR2 YFSETQ. V lost 1 base, J lost 1 base, and 4 bases stayed unmatched. The CDR3 extends over 16 amino acids. In DNA form, the CDR3 reads TGCGCCAGCAGCTTGACTAGCGGGACCCTCCAAGAGACCCAGTACTTC. Residues: CASSLTSGTLQETQYF. Based on the CDR3 plus reference TRBV5-1 and TRBJ2-5, the full variable domain is KAGVTQTPRYLIKTRGQQVTLSCSPISGHRSVSWYQQTPGQGLQFLFEYFSETQRNKGNFPGRFSGRQFSNSRSEMNVSTLELGDSALYLCASSLTSGTLQETQYFGPGTRLLVL.

This clonotype turned up a few times. The chain couples TRBV6-1 to TRBJ2-3; 7 nucleotides match TRBD1. TRBJ1-5 explains the end of the DNA better; the J call may be wrong. The CDR3 covers 14 residues. Germline CDR1 reads MNHNS; CDR2 reads SASEGT. CDR3: CASKVGQSTDTQHF. In DNA, the CDR3 is TGTGCCAGCAAGGTGGGACAGAGCACAGATACGCAGCATTTT.

The DNA of the CDR3 is TGTGCCAGCCAATTTCCGGGCCGTTCAAACACTGAAGCTTTCTTT. Translated: CASQFPGRSNTEAFF. The chain combines TRBV19 with TRBJ1-1; D is undetermined. Trimming stripped 9 bases from V and 2 bases from J, with 19 bases between. CDR3 length equals 15 residues. CDR1 LNHDA and CDR2 SQIVND come from the germline V gene (reference sequence). The entire variable domain, with the rest obtained from reference TRBV19 and TRBJ1-1, is as follows: DGGITQSPKYLFRKEGQNVTLSCEQNLNHDAMYWYRQDPGQGLRLIYYSQIVNDFQKGDIAEGYSVSREKKESFPLTVTSAQKNPTAFYLCASQFPGRSNTEAFFGQGTRLTVV.

This clonotype was found many times. Relative to the germline gene, one junction end is altered; a read error may explain this. The chain links TRBV12-3 or TRBV12-4 to TRBJ1-5; TRBD1 might be the D (5 bases). The CDR3 spans 14 residues. CDR3 in amino acids: CASTRDWANQPQHF. The DNA for the CDR3 is TGTGCCAGCACCCGGGACTGGGCCAATCAACCCCAGCATTTT.

This clonotype has a handful of counts. The V and J genes are TRBV30 and TRBJ1-1; D gene ambiguous. Germline V gene sequence: CDR1 GTSNPN, CDR2 SVGIG (reference sequence). V gave up 0 bases and J gave up 1 base, with 12 bases separating them. This CDR3 is 15 amino acids long. The CDR3 sequence is CAWSVLTVTNTEAFF. The CDR3 DNA sequence: TGTGCCTGGAGTGTACTAACCGTAACGAACACTGAAGCTTTCTTT.

This clonotype has ten or more counts. The chain recombines TRBV3-1 with TRBJ2-3, with TRBD2 identical over 8 bases. V shed 7 bases and J 3 bases; nucleotides not matched to a gene: 6. From germline, CDR1 is LGHDT and CDR2 YNNKEL (reference sequence). This CDR3 contains 14 residues. The chain's CDR3 is CASNRTSYTDTQYF. CDR3 DNA: TGTGCCAGCAACCGGACTAGCTATACAGATACGCAGTATTTT.

This clonotype appeared a few times. One end of the junction varies from germline; a read error may be responsible. V is TRBV10-3 and J is TRBJ2-1, with 9 nucleotides matching TRBD2. Germline V gives CDR1 ENHRY, CDR2 SYGVKD. CDR3 length: 11 residues. The CDR3 sequence is CAISGGLAPLF. Here the CDR3 DNA reads TGTGCCATCAGCGGCGGACTAGCGCCTCTCTTC.

This clonotype was counted between two and nine times. The V call is TRBV19, the J call TRBJ2-7; 10 positions agree with TRBD2. The germline V gene encodes CDR1 LNHDA and CDR2 SQIVND (reference sequence). The CDR3 spans 15 residues. Germline trimming cut 9 bases from V and 1 base from J; bases unmatched to any gene: 9. DNA for the CDR3: TGTGCCAGCACGAGGGGGACTAGCGATTCCTACGAGCAGTACTTC. Encoded protein: CASTRGTSDSYEQYF. Looking up the rest from reference TRBV19 and TRBJ2-7 gives the full variable domain: DGGITQSPKYLFRKEGQNVTLSCEQNLNHDAMYWYRQDPGQGLRLIYYSQIVNDFQKGDIAEGYSVSREKKESFPLTVTSAQKNPTAFYLCASTRGTSDSYEQYFGPGTRLTVT.

This clonotype has ten or more counts. CDR3 amino acids: CASSQDLGLAGETQYF. The CDR3 nucleotides are TGTGCCAGCAGCCAAGATTTGGGACTAGCGGGAGAGACGCAGTATTTT. The chain carries TRBV3-1 and TRBJ2-3; 14 nucleotides align to TRBD2. Germline loops: CDR1 LGHDT, CDR2 YNNKEL (reference sequence). The CDR3 is 16 amino acids. J was trimmed by 9 bases and V by 0 bases; bases with no gene match: 5.

The chain employs TRBV27 and TRBJ2-7, with TRBD2 identical over 15 bases. This CDR3 has 12 amino acids. Germline CDR1 reads MNHEY; CDR2 reads SMNVEV (reference sequence). V dropped 7 bases and J dropped 9; count of bases not matched to a gene: 1. The CDR3 reads CASTGLAGGQYF. The CDR3 DNA sequence: TGTGCCAGCACGGGACTAGCGGGGGGGCAGTACTTC.

This chain connects TRBV18 to TRBJ2-7; D unclear. The V end was cut by 3 bases, the J end by 9 bases, with 15 bases between. The germline V gene encodes CDR1 KGHSH and CDR2 LQKENI. The CDR3 is made up of 13 amino acids. The CDR3 bases are TGTGCCAGCTCACCCGACCCCCAGACGGCGCAGTACTTC. The encoded protein is CASSPDPQTAQYF.

V gene TRBV2 combines with J gene TRBJ2-2, with TRBD1 as a possible D gene (5 bases). V lost 7 bases, J lost 0 bases, and 12 bases lay in between. The CDR3 runs to 15 residues. Per germline, CDR1 SNHLY and CDR2 FYNNEI. CDR3 sequence reads: CASTAQGTNTGELFF. The CDR3 DNA reads as TGTGCCAGCACGGCCCAGGGCACGAACACCGGGGAGCTGTTTTTT.

A few counts support this clonotype. The rearrangement links TRBV3-1 to TRBJ2-2; the match to TRBD2 covers 11 bases. The junction had 4 bases not matched to a gene; V was cut back by 1 base and J by 3 bases. CDR3 size: 17 residues. In germline, CDR1 is LGHDT, CDR2 YNNKEL (reference sequence). The CDR3 sequence: CASSQGWTSGYTGELFF. The CDR3 nucleotides read TGTGCCAGCAGCCAAGGTTGGACTAGCGGGTACACCGGGGAGCTGTTTTTT. The variable domain in full, completed from reference TRBV3-1 and TRBJ2-2, reads DTAVSQTPKYLVTQMGNDKSIKCEQNLGHDTMYWYKQDSKKFLKIMFSYNNKELIINETVPNRFSPKSPDKAHLNLHINSLELGDSAVYFCASSQGWTSGYTGELFFGEGSRLTVL.

This clonotype appeared many times. The chain combines TRBV2 with TRBJ2-3; 11 nucleotides match TRBD2. Per the germline V gene, CDR1 is SNHLY and CDR2 is FYNNEI. J was trimmed by 4 bases and V by 3 bases; bases with no gene match: 18. The CDR3 has 20 amino acids. The DNA of the CDR3 is TGTGCCAGCAGTGACCCCCCGGGCCGGCGCGAGGGACTAGCGGCAGATACGCAGTATTTT. It encodes CASSDPPGRREGLAADTQYF.

This clonotype has more than one count but fewer than ten. The chain uses TRBV24-1 and TRBJ2-1; TRBD2 might be the D (6 bases). V shed 0 bases and J shed 4 bases, with 12 bases lying between them. Per the germline V gene, CDR1 is KGHDR and CDR2 is SFDVKD. This CDR3 has 16 residues. As DNA, the CDR3 is TGTGCCACCAGTGATTTGGAAGCTAGCGTGTACAATGAGCAGTTCTTC. Translating it yields CATSDLEASVYNEQFF.

This clonotype has more than one count but fewer than ten. V and J are TRBV12-3 or TRBV12-4 and TRBJ2-5, with 7 bases aligning to TRBD2. The CDR3 is 15 residues long. The junction had 8 bases not matched to a gene; V was cut back by 5 bases and J by 2 bases. The CDR3 DNA reads as TGTGCCAGCAGTCTGGCGGGAGCGAGGCAAGAGACCCAGTACTTC. Translated, it gives CASSLAGARQETQYF.

This clonotype has a single count. The J gene is TRBJ2-1, the V gene TRBV28, with TRBD2 matching over 8 bases. This CDR3 comprises 16 residues. From germline, CDR1 is MDHEN and CDR2 SYDVKM. V lost 5 bases and J lost 0; bases outside the gene matches: 6. CDR3 sequence: CASSARGGGSYNEQFF. The CDR3, as DNA: TGTGCCAGCAGTGCCCGGGGGGGAGGCTCCTACAATGAGCAGTTCTTC.

The J gene is TRBJ2-7, the V gene TRBV7-9; D may be TRBD2 (6 bases). The V end lost 6 bases, the J end lost 5 bases, and 20 bases lay between the germline ends. Germline lookup yields CDR1 SEHNR and CDR2 FQNEAQ (reference sequence). CDR3 length: 15 residues. This chain's CDR3 is CASSQGLLPGNEQYF. The DNA of the CDR3 is TGTGCCAGCAGTCAGGGACTCCTCCCAGGGAACGAGCAGTACTTC.

This clonotype showed up many times. The chain joins TRBV18 to TRBJ2-6; 8 bases are a match to TRBD2. The V segment lost 2 bases and the J segment 1 base; nucleotides outside the gene matches: 1. Germline V gene lookup returns CDR1 KGHSH and CDR2 LQKENI. The length of the CDR3 is 16 residues. In DNA form, the CDR3 reads TGTGCCAGCTCACCATCTAGCGGGTCTGGGGCCAACGTCCTGACTTTC. Protein: CASSPSSGSGANVLTF.

The V gene is TRBV24-1, the J gene TRBJ2-7; no definite D call. Germline V gene sequence: CDR1 KGHDR, CDR2 SFDVKD. This CDR3 contains 14 residues. Trimming removed 7 bases at V and 0 bases at J, with 12 bases between. The CDR3 here is CATSSPTRSYEQYF. The CDR3 DNA is TGTGCCACCAGCAGCCCCACTCGCTCCTACGAGCAGTACTTC.

This clonotype was seen many times. The chain uses TRBV5-1 and TRBJ2-5; D possibly corresponds to TRBD1 (6 bases). Germline CDR1 is SGHRS and CDR2 is YFSETQ. V shed 3 bases and J shed 1 base, with 13 bases lying between them. This CDR3 spans 15 amino acids. The CDR3 region is CASSSTGVLQETQYF. The CDR3 DNA reads TGCGCCAGCAGCTCGACAGGAGTGCTCCAAGAGACCCAGTACTTC.

This clonotype was counted only a few times. The V gene is TRBV2, the J gene TRBJ2-7, with D tentatively TRBD2 (5 bases). CDR1 is SNHLY, CDR2 FYNNEI, per germline. The germline V and J ends were trimmed by 7 bases and 9 bases, with 25 bases remaining between them. This CDR3 is 15 amino acids long. The DNA for the CDR3 is TGTGCCAGCAATCAAGCACGGAGCGGTGAACGGGTGCAGTACTTC. This encodes CASNQARSGERVQYF.

This clonotype was recorded at least ten times. This chain joins TRBV7-9 and TRBJ1-1; D is unresolved. Germline-derived CDR1 and CDR2 are SEHNR and FQNEAQ (reference sequence). Trimming cost V 3 bases and J 1 base, with 6 bases left between them. The CDR3 is made up of 13 amino acids. CDR3 in amino acids: CASSFNQNTEAFF. The DNA for the CDR3 is TGTGCCAGCAGCTTCAATCAGAACACTGAAGCTTTCTTT.

This clonotype was picked up many times. This rearrangement joins TRBV5-6 to TRBJ2-3; D might be TRBD1 (5 bases). Germline V gene lookup returns CDR1 SGHDT and CDR2 YYEEEE. The length of the CDR3 is 16 residues. Trimming pared 4 bases from V and 4 bases from J, leaving 19 bases between. CDR3 coding DNA: TGTGCCAGCAGCCTGTTTATGGCAGGGAAGGCAGATACGCAGTATTTT. Residues: CASSLFMAGKADTQYF.

There are a few counts of this clonotype. A read error is possible here, since a much larger clone lies one base away. V is TRBV28 and J is TRBJ2-3; the D gene could be TRBD1 or TRBD2 (5 bases each). V gave up 5 bases and J gave up 10 bases, with 22 bases separating them. Germline V gene data show CDR1 as MDHEN and CDR2 as SYDVKM. The CDR3 loop spans 15 amino acids. The chain's CDR3 is CASSPPGPPPDSQYF. The CDR3 DNA follows: TGTGCCAGCAGTCCGCCGGGACCTCCCCCAGACTCGCAGTATTTT. The variable domain in full, with the rest retrieved from reference TRBV28 and TRBJ2-3, is DVKVTQSSRYLVKRTGEKVFLECVQDMDHENMFWYRQDPGLGLRLIYFSYDVKMKEKGDIPEGYSVSREKKERFSLILESASTNQTSMYLCASSPPGPPPDSQYFGPGTRLTVL.

This clonotype has more than one count but fewer than ten. This chain links TRBV5-4 with TRBJ2-5; D gene unclear. This CDR3 is 13 amino acids long. V gave up 0 bases and J gave up 5 bases, with 8 bases separating them. Looked up from germline, CDR1 is SGHNT and CDR2 is YYREEE (reference sequence). In nucleotides, the CDR3 is TGTGCCAGCAGCTTGGAGTTCCGGGAGACCCAGTACTTC. It is translated as CASSLEFRETQYF.

In its sample, this clonotype was seen many times. The chain is built from TRBV5-1 and TRBJ2-7; weak D call: TRBD1 (7 bases). V was trimmed by 0 bases and J by 7 bases, leaving 14 bases between them. CDR3 length: 14 amino acids. Germline lookup yields CDR1 SGHRS and CDR2 YFSETQ. The CDR3 region is CASSLGGGQEEQYF. The CDR3, as DNA: TGCGCCAGCAGCTTGGGGGGAGGACAGGAAGAGCAGTACTTC.

This clonotype was recorded at least ten times. This chain connects TRBV12-3 or TRBV12-4 to TRBJ1-5, with a tentative D call TRBD1 (6 bases). V was shortened by 3 bases and J by 1 base, with 10 bases between the two germline ends. This CDR3 has 15 residues. DNA of the CDR3: TGTGCCAGCAGTTTGGGGACATCAAGCAATCAGCCCCAGCATTTT. Its protein is CASSLGTSSNQPQHF.